The 24 T cell receptor beta chains in this list originate from one sample, sequenced in a study of T cell responses to AZD1222 COVID-19 vaccine. The repertoire was sequenced with immunoSEQ multiplex PCR; TCRdb's copy has only in-frame clones and lacks some. The repertoire holds tens of thousands of clones, around nine tenths seen once, with approximately 3.1% in the top ten. The sequenced sample was peripheral blood, obtained 28 days after the second AZD1222 dose. The receptors stem from an adult who received the AZD1222 COVID-19 vaccine.

The rearrangement links TRBV12-3 or TRBV12-4 to TRBJ1-4; no reliable D call. V gave up 1 base and J gave up 6 bases, with 3 bases separating them. This CDR3 comprises 12 residues. CDR3 DNA: TGTGCCAGCAGTTTAGGTTATGAAAAACTGTTTTTT. It translates to CASSLGYEKLFF.

The chain carries TRBV30 and TRBJ2-5; 10 bases are shared with TRBD2. The germline CDR1 and CDR2 sequences are GTSNPN and SVGIG (reference sequence). CDR3 length: 14 amino acids. J gave up 1 base and V 2 bases, and 1 base lay outside the gene matches. Here the CDR3 reads CAWSLAGGQETQYF. CDR3 DNA sequence: TGTGCCTGGAGTTTAGCGGGGGGCCAAGAGACCCAGTACTTC.

The chain joins TRBV5-1 to TRBJ1-1; D possibly corresponds to TRBD1 (6 bases). Trimming shortened V by 4 bases and J by 3 bases, and 16 bases separated the two germline ends. The CDR3 sequence is 15 residues long. The V gene's germline CDR1 is SGHRS and CDR2 YFSETQ. CDR3 DNA: TGCGCCAGCAGCCCCCGACAGGACTCCTACACTGAAGCTTTCTTT. Its protein is CASSPRQDSYTEAFF. The full variable domain, completed using reference TRBV5-1 and TRBJ1-1, is KAGVTQTPRYLIKTRGQQVTLSCSPISGHRSVSWYQQTPGQGLQFLFEYFSETQRNKGNFPGRFSGRQFSNSRSEMNVSTLELGDSALYLCASSPRQDSYTEAFFGQGTRLTVV.

The chain employs TRBV6-5 and TRBJ2-5; tentative D call: TRBD2 (5 bases). Germline V gene data show CDR1 as MNHEY and CDR2 as SVGAGI. V gave up 4 bases and J gave up 3 bases, with 15 bases separating them. The CDR3 covers 15 residues. The CDR3 sequence: CASSSGGAAKETQYF. The DNA for the CDR3 is TGTGCCAGCAGTTCCGGAGGTGCAGCCAAAGAGACCCAGTACTTC.

The V and J genes are TRBV12-3 or TRBV12-4 and TRBJ1-2; perhaps TRBD1 as D (6 bases). The V end lost 4 bases, the J end lost 6 bases, and 12 bases lay between the germline ends. This CDR3 is 13 amino acids long. The CDR3 spells CASSSRDTHGYTF. The CDR3 DNA reads TGTGCCAGCAGTTCCCGGGACACTCATGGCTACACCTTC.

V usage is TRBV3-1 (or the pseudogene TRBV3-2) and J usage is TRBJ1-1; D possibly corresponds to TRBD1 (6 bases). Germline V lookup: CDR1 LGHDT, CDR2 YNNKEL (reference sequence). V lost 0 bases and J 11 bases, leaving 16 bases between the germline ends. The CDR3 is 14 amino acids. In DNA form, the CDR3 reads TGTGCCAGCAGCCAAGATCCGGGGAGGGGGTTTGCTTTCTTT. Its protein is CASSQDPGRGFAFF.

The CDR3 sequence is CASSHRQGDFPEAFF. The CDR3, as DNA: TGTGCCAGCAGTCACAGACAGGGTGATTTCCCTGAAGCTTTCTTT. The J gene is TRBJ1-1, the V gene TRBV2; 7 bases match TRBD1. The CDR3 runs 15 residues. Losses at the gene ends were 5 bases for V and 6 bases for J; bases not matched to a gene: 12. In germline, CDR1 is SNHLY, CDR2 FYNNEI. The full variable domain, with the rest looked up from reference TRBV2 and TRBJ1-1, is EPEVTQTPSHQVTQMGQEVILRCVPISNHLYFYWYRQILGQKVEFLVSFYNNEISEKSEIFDDQFSVERPDGSNFTLKIRSTKLEDSAMYFCASSHRQGDFPEAFFGQGTRLTVV.

The chain recombines TRBV7-2 with TRBJ2-5; the match to TRBD2 covers 7 bases. The CDR3 spans 15 residues. J gave up 5 bases and V 5 bases, and 11 bases lay outside the gene matches. Germline values: CDR1 SGHTA, CDR2 FQGNSA. CDR3 residues: CASSGGGGLLETQYF. DNA of the CDR3: TGTGCCAGCAGCGGGGGGGGAGGCCTACTCGAGACCCAGTACTTC. The full variable domain, completed using reference TRBV7-2 and TRBJ2-5, is GAGVSQSPSNKVTEKGKDVELRCDPISGHTALYWYRQSLGQGLEFLIYFQGNSAPDKSGLPSDRFSAERTGGSVSTLTIQRTQQEDSAVYLCASSGGGGLLETQYFGPGTRLLVL.

The rearrangement links TRBV29-1 to TRBJ1-1; 9 bases are a match to TRBD1. The CDR3 runs 15 residues. The J segment lost 0 bases and the V segment lost 2 bases, leaving 4 bases of the junction unmatched. Looked up from germline, CDR1 is SQVTM and CDR2 is ANQGSEA. CDR3 DNA sequence: TGCAGCGTTGAACTGGGACAGGGATTGAACACTGAAGCTTTCTTT. Residues: CSVELGQGLNTEAFF.

The CDR3 nucleotides read TGCGCCAGCAGTGAGCGACTCGAGGCAGTCTATAGCAATCAGCCCCAGCATTTT. Amino acids: CASSERLEAVYSNQPQHF. V usage is TRBV10-2 and J usage is TRBJ1-5; the D is unclear. V was clipped by 2 bases and J by 0 bases, with 17 bases between them. The CDR3 sequence is 18 residues long. Germline assignment: CDR1 WSHSY and CDR2 SAAADI.

This clone showed up just once. This chain uses TRBV7-8 with TRBJ2-2; TRBD2 matches at 11 bases. The CDR3 extends over 16 amino acids. Germline CDR1 SGHVS, CDR2 FQNEAQ. With V trimmed by 8 bases and J by 1 base, 6 bases remained unmatched. The chain's CDR3 is CASGPGTSGNTGELFF. The CDR3 nucleotides are TGTGCCAGCGGGCCCGGGACTAGCGGGAACACCGGGGAGCTGTTTTTT.

The chain combines TRBV6-5 with TRBJ2-3; 7 nucleotides line up with TRBD1. Looked up from germline, CDR1 is MNHEY and CDR2 is SVGAGI. This CDR3 contains 15 residues. The V gene end was trimmed by 7 bases and the J gene end by 0 bases; junction bases not matched to a gene: 7. Written as DNA, the CDR3 is TGTGCCAGCACCTTAGGGACAGCTAGCACAGATACGCAGTATTTT. Amino acids: CASTLGTASTDTQYF.

This chain joins TRBV7-2 and TRBJ1-6; 10 nucleotides match TRBD1. Per the germline V gene, CDR1 is SGHTA and CDR2 is FQGNSA. The V segment lost 3 bases and the J segment 9 bases; nucleotides outside the gene matches: 5. The CDR3 spans 15 residues. The CDR3, as DNA: TGTGCCAGCAGCTTTGGGGACAGGGGAGGTTCACCCCTCCACTTT. This encodes CASSFGDRGGSPLHF. The full variable domain, completed using reference TRBV7-2 and TRBJ1-6, is GAGVSQSPSNKVTEKGKDVELRCDPISGHTALYWYRQSLGQGLEFLIYFQGNSAPDKSGLPSDRFSAERTGGSVSTLTIQRTQQEDSAVYLCASSFGDRGGSPLHFGNGTRLTVT.

Written as DNA, the CDR3 is TGTGCCAGCACCGGACGGGACAGCACGAATGAAAAACTGTTTTTT. This gives the protein CASTGRDSTNEKLFF. The rearrangement uses TRBV6-5 and TRBJ1-4; 7 bases are shared with TRBD1. Germline values: CDR1 MNHEY, CDR2 SVGAGI. This CDR3 has 15 amino acids. The V and J ends lost 7 bases and 5 bases, in that order; junction bases with no gene match: 10.

The chain combines TRBV29-1 with TRBJ1-2; TRBD1 is a possible D gene (6 bases). The CDR3 covers 11 residues. V was shortened by 6 bases and J by 7 bases, with 12 bases between the two germline ends. Germline-derived CDR1 and CDR2 are SQVTM and ANQGSEA. The CDR3 protein is CSVGMDSGYTF. CDR3 nucleotides: TGCAGCGTGGGGATGGACAGTGGCTACACCTTC.

This clone was seen a single time. The rearrangement joins TRBV19 to TRBJ2-7; 9 nucleotides match TRBD2. Per the germline V gene, CDR1 is LNHDA and CDR2 is SQIVND (reference sequence). The trim removed 6 bases at V and 1 base at J, leaving 4 bases unmatched. The CDR3 extends over 14 amino acids. CDR3: CASRPTSGSYEQYF. The CDR3 nucleotides are TGTGCCAGTAGGCCGACTAGCGGTTCCTACGAGCAGTACTTC.

The chain couples TRBV5-1 to TRBJ1-2, with D possibly being TRBD1 (5 bases). CDR3 length: 13 amino acids. The V end lost 2 bases, the J end lost 4 bases, and 9 bases lay between the germline ends. From germline, CDR1 is SGHRS and CDR2 YFSETQ. Written as DNA, the CDR3 is TGCGCCAGCAGCTTATCAGGGATCTATGGCTACACCTTC. Its translation is CASSLSGIYGYTF.

The chain links TRBV28 to TRBJ2-1; 14 positions agree with TRBD2. Germline lookup yields CDR1 MDHEN and CDR2 SYDVKM. CDR3 length: 17 amino acids. The junction had 5 bases not matched to a gene; V was cut back by 5 bases and J by 2 bases. The CDR3 DNA reads as TGTGCCAGCAGTCCCGGGACTAGCGGGGGACCCTACAATGAGCAGTTCTTC. Encoded protein: CASSPGTSGGPYNEQFF. The entire variable domain, with the rest obtained from reference TRBV28 and TRBJ2-1, is as follows: DVKVTQSSRYLVKRTGEKVFLECVQDMDHENMFWYRQDPGLGLRLIYFSYDVKMKEKGDIPEGYSVSREKKERFSLILESASTNQTSMYLCASSPGTSGGPYNEQFFGPGTRLTVL.

The rearrangement links TRBV18 to TRBJ2-3, with D maybe TRBD1 (6 bases). The CDR3 covers 14 residues. V lost 4 bases and J 2 bases, leaving 10 bases between the germline ends. CDR1 and CDR2 from the germline V gene are KGHSH and LQKENI. CDR3 region: CASSRTANTDTQYF. The CDR3 nucleotides read TGTGCCAGCTCACGGACAGCCAACACAGATACGCAGTATTTT.

The gene calls are TRBV7-3 and TRBJ2-2; no firm D call. The ends were cut back, 5 bases at V and 5 bases at J, with 18 bases in the middle. Germline lookup yields CDR1 SGHTA and CDR2 FQGTGA. The CDR3 loop spans 16 amino acids. This CDR3 reads CASSPRPGRSTGELFF. In DNA form, the CDR3 reads TGTGCCAGCAGCCCGCGTCCCGGCAGATCGACCGGGGAGCTGTTTTTT.

CDR3 amino acids: CASSSRTGGRGYGYTF. The CDR3 coding sequence is TGTGCCAGCAGCTCCCGGACAGGGGGCCGGGGCTATGGCTACACCTTC. The chain combines TRBV7-2 with TRBJ1-2; TRBD1 agrees at 11 bases. Germline CDR1 is SGHTA and CDR2 is FQGNSA. CDR3 length: 16 amino acids. J gave up 4 bases and V 4 bases, and 8 bases lay outside the gene matches.

The V call is TRBV4-1, the J call TRBJ1-3; D is undetermined. Germline values: CDR1 MGHRA, CDR2 YSYEKL. Trimming took 1 base from V and 4 from J, leaving 11 bases between them. The CDR3 has 15 amino acids. The DNA for the CDR3 is TGCGCCAGCAGCCAAGTGAACAGAGAGGGAAACACCATATATTTT. It encodes CASSQVNREGNTIYF.

The DNA for the CDR3 is TGTGCCAGCAGCCCCCCCGACAGGGGGAACGGCTACACCTTC. This encodes CASSPPDRGNGYTF. This rearrangement joins TRBV5-8 to TRBJ1-2; 9 bases are a match to TRBD1. This CDR3 spans 14 amino acids. V was clipped by 4 bases and J by 8 bases; unmatched bases: 9. Germline V gene data show CDR1 as SGHTS and CDR2 as YDEGEE.

The chain carries TRBV7-2 and TRBJ2-3; TRBD2 matches at 9 bases. V shed 3 bases, J shed 0 bases, and the junction held 10 bases outside the gene matches. Germline V gene data show CDR1 as SGHTA and CDR2 as FQGNSA. This CDR3 has 18 amino acids. The CDR3 region is CASSLTAGGSTSTDTQYF. CDR3 nucleotides: TGTGCCAGCAGCTTGACAGCGGGGGGCTCAACTAGCACAGATACGCAGTATTTT.